Sequencing of this T cell receptor (beta chain) was carried out in a study of Tregs in tolerant kidney transplant recipients. TCRdb's table, derived via immunoSEQ multiplex PCR, lists solely in-frame clones and lacks some. Its clone listing holds some 29,000 clones. The nonmyeloablative bone marrow transplants came from related graft donors, with transient mixed chimerism. A word on this clone: The CDR3 is cut off 3 residues early in the read; its end comes from the germline J gene.

The V end lost 2 bases, the J end lost 0 bases, and 7 bases lay between the germline ends. There are 14 residues in the CDR3. Germline assignment: CDR1 SGHRS and CDR2 YFSETQ. This TCR derives from a human patient who received a combined kidney and bone marrow transplant. The graft donor may be the source of some T cells. The sample here was CD4+ T cells from blood (PBMCs), taken 24 months after the transplant. This rearrangement joins TRBV5-1 to TRBJ2-3; D is perhaps TRBD2 (5 bases). Partial CDR3 DNA: TGCGCCAGCAGCTTCCGGGGAAGCACAGATACG. Protein product: CASSFRGSTDT. The full CDR3 reads CASSFRGSTDTQYF.